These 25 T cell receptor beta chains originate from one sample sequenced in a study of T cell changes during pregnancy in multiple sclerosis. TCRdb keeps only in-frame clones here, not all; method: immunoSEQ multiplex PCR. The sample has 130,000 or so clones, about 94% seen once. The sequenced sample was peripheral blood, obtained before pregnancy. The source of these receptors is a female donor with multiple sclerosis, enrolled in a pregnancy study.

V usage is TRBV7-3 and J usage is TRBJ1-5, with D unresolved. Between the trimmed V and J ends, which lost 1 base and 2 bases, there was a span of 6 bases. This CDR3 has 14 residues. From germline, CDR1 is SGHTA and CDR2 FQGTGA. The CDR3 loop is CASSLNGGNQPQHF. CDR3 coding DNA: TGTGCCAGCAGCTTAAACGGGGGCAATCAGCCCCAGCATTTT.

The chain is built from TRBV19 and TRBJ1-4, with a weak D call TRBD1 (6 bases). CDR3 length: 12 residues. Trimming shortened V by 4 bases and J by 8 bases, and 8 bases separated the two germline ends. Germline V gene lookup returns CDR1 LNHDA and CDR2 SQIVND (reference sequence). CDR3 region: CASSNQGEKLFF. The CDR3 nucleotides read TGTGCCAGTAGTAACCAGGGGGAAAAACTGTTTTTT.

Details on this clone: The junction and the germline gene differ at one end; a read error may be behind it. This chain's CDR3 is CASSPVGSGGFSHF. CDR3 bases: TGTGCCAGCAGCCCTGTGGGTAGCGGGGGGTTTAGTCACTTC. The gene calls are TRBV7-2 and TRBJ2-7, with 10 bases lining up with TRBD2. The germline V gene has CDR1 SGHTA and CDR2 FQGNSA. CDR3 length: 14 amino acids.

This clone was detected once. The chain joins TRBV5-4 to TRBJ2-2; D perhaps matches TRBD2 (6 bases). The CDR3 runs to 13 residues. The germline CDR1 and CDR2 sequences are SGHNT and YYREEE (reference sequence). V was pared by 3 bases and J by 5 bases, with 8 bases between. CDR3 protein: CASSWGVTGELFF. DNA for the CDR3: TGTGCCAGCAGCTGGGGGGTTACCGGGGAGCTGTTTTTT.

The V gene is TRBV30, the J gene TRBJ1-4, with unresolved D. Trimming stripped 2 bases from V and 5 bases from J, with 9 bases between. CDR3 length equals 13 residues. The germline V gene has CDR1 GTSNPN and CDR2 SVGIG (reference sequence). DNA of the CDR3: TGTGCCTGGAGTACCAGGAGGAATGAAAAACTGTTTTTT. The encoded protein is CAWSTRRNEKLFF.

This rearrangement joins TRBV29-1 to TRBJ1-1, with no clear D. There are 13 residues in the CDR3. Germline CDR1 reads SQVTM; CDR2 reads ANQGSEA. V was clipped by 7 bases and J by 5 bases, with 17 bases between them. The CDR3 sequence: CSGSLKRDTEAFF. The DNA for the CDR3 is TGCAGCGGCTCTCTGAAGAGAGATACTGAAGCTTTCTTT.

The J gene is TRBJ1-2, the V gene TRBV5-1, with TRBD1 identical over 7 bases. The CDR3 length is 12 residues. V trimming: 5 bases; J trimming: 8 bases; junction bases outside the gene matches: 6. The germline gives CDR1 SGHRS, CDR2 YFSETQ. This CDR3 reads CASSEQGTGYTF. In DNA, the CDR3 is TGCGCCAGCAGTGAACAGGGGACCGGCTACACCTTC.

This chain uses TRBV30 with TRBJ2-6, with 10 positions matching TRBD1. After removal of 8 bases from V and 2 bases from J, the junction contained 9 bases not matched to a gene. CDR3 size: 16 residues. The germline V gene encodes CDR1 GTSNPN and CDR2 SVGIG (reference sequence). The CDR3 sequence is CAGRDRGTTGANVLTF. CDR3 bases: TGTGCCGGAAGGGACAGGGGTACGACTGGGGCCAACGTCCTGACTTTC.

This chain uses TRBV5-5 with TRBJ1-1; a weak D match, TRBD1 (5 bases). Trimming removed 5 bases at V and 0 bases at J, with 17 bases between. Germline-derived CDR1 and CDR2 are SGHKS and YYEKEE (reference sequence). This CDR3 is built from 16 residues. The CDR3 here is CASRNLQAPLNTEAFF. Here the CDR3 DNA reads TGTGCCAGCAGAAATCTACAGGCCCCCTTGAACACTGAAGCTTTCTTT.

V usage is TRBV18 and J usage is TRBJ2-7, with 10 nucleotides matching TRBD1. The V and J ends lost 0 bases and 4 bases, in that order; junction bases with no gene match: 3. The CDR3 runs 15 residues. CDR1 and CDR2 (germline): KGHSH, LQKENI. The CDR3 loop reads CASSPPGQGIYEQYF. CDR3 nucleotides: TGTGCCAGCTCACCACCGGGACAGGGGATTTACGAGCAGTACTTC.

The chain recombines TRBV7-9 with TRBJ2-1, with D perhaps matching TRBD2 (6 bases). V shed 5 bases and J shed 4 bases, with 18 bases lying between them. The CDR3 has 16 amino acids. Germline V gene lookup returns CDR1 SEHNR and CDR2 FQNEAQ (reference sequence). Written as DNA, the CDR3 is TGTGCCAGCAGCCCAGCCTCGGGAGCTGGATACAATGAGCAGTTCTTC. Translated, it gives CASSPASGAGYNEQFF.

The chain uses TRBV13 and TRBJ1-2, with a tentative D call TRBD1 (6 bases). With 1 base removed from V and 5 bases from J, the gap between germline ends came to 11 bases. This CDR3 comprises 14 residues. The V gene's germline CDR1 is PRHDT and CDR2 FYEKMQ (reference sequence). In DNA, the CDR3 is TGTGCCAGCAGCTTAGCCCGACAGGAGTATGGCTACACCTTC. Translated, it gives CASSLARQEYGYTF. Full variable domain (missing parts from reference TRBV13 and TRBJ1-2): AAGVIQSPRHLIKEKRETATLKCYPIPRHDTVYWYQQGPGQDPQFLISFYEKMQSDKGSIPDRFSAQQFSDYHSELNMSSLELGDSALYFCASSLARQEYGYTFGSGTRLTVV.

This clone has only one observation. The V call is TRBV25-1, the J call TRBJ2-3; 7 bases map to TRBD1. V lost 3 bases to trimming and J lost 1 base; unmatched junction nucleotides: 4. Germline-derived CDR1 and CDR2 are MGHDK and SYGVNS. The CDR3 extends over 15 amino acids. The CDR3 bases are TGTGCCAGCAGTGACCGAGGACAGGGCACAGATACGCAGTATTTT. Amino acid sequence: CASSDRGQGTDTQYF.

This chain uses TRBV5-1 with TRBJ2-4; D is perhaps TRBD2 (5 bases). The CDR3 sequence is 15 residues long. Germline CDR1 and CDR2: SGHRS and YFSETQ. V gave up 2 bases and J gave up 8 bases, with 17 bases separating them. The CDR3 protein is CASSFAPREDDIQYF. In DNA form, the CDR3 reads TGCGCCAGCAGCTTCGCCCCTCGGGAAGACGACATTCAGTACTTC.

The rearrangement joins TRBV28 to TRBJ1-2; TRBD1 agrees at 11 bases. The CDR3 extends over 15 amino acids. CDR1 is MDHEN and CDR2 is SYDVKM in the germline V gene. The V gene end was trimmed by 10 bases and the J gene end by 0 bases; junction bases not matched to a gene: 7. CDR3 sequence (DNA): TGTGCCACCCGGACAGGGGGCCTAGCTAACTATGGCTACACCTTC. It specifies CATRTGGLANYGYTF.

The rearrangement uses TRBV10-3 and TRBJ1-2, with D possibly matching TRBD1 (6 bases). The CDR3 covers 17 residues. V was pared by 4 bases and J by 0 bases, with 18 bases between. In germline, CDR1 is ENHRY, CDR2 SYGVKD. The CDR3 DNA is TGTGCCATCAGTGCACAGGGTAGGGGATCAGCTAACTATGGCTACACCTTC. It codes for CAISAQGRGSANYGYTF.

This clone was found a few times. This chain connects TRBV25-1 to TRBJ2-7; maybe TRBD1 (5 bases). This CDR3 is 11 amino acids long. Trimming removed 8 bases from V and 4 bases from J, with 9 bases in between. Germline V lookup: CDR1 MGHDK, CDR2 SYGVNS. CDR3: CASRTLYEQYF. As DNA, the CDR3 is TGTGCCAGCCGGACATTGTACGAGCAGTACTTC.

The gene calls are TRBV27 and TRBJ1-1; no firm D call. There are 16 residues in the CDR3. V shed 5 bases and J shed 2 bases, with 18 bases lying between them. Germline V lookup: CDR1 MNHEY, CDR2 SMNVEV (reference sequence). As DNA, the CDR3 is TGTGCCAGCAGTCCCACGGAGGTGACGGGAAACACTGAAGCTTTCTTT. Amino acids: CASSPTEVTGNTEAFF.

The CDR3 nucleotides read TGTGCCAGCACAAGGCAGGTTCAAGAGACCCAGTACTTC. Protein: CASTRQVQETQYF. The chain uses TRBV2 and TRBJ2-5, with D unresolved. CDR3 length: 13 amino acids. V lost 7 bases to trimming and J lost 2 bases, with 11 bases between them. The V gene's germline CDR1 is SNHLY and CDR2 FYNNEI.

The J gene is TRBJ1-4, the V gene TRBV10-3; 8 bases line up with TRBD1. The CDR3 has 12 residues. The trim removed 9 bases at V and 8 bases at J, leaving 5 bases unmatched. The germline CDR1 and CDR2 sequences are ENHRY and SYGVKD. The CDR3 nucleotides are TGTGCCATTGGACAGGGCCCCGAAAAACTGTTTTTT. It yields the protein CAIGQGPEKLFF.

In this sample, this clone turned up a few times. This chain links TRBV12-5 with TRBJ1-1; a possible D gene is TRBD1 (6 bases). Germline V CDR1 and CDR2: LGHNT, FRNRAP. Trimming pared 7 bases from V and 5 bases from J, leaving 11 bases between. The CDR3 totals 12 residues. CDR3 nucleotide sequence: TGTGCTAGTGCCTCCAGGGGAACTGAAGCTTTCTTT. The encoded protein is CASASRGTEAFF.

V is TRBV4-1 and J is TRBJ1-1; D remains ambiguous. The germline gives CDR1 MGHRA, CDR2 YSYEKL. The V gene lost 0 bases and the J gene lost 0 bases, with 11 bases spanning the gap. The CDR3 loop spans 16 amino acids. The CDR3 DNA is TGCGCCAGCAGCCAAGATTTGTCAACAGTGAACACTGAAGCTTTCTTT. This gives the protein CASSQDLSTVNTEAFF.

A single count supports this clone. The CDR3 spells CASSLNGGRGARGSEQFF. CDR3 coding DNA: TGTGCCAGCAGCTTAAATGGGGGTCGAGGGGCCAGGGGGTCTGAGCAGTTCTTC. The rearrangement joins TRBV7-3 to TRBJ2-1, with 7 nucleotides matching TRBD1. The CDR3 loop spans 18 amino acids. The J segment lost 9 bases and the V segment lost 1 base, leaving 18 bases of the junction unmatched. CDR1 is SGHTA and CDR2 is FQGTGA in the germline V gene. Full variable domain (outside the CDR3, taken from reference TRBV7-3 and TRBJ2-1): GAGVSQTPSNKVTEKGKYVELRCDPISGHTALYWYRQSLGQGPEFLIYFQGTGAADDSGLPNDRFFAVRPEGSVSTLKIQRTERGDSAVYLCASSLNGGRGARGSEQFFGPGTRLTVL.

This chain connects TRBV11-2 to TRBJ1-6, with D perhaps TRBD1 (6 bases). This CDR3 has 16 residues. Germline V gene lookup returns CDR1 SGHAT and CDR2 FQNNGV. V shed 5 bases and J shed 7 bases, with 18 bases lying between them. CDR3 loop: CASSKQGEYRNSPLHF. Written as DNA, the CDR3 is TGTGCCAGCAGCAAACAGGGAGAGTATCGGAATTCACCCCTCCACTTT.

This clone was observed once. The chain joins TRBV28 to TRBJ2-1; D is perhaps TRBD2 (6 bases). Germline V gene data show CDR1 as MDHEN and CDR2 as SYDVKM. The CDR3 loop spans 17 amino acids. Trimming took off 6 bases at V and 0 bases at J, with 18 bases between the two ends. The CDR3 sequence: CASSRPGTPSSYNEQFF. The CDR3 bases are TGTGCCAGCAGCCGTCCCGGGACTCCAAGCTCCTACAATGAGCAGTTCTTC.